The 14 T cell receptor beta chains below all came from one sample that was sequenced in a study of T cells of healthy individuals. Via MiXCR, TCRdb re-called the 5' RACE reads, giving one row per CDR3 protein. The sample includes about 100,000 distinct CDR3 sequences, 17% of them seen just once. The receptors were sampled from a human donor in good health.

This clonotype was counted at least ten times. The chain uses TRBV7-9 and TRBJ2-2; D is unresolved. The germline gives CDR1 SEHNR, CDR2 FQNEAQ (reference sequence). Deletions cut 5 bases from V and 13 bases from J, with 17 bases between. The CDR3 consists of 13 residues. CDR3 sequence reads: CASSPRAQGWLFF. DNA for the CDR3: TGTGCCAGCAGCCCCCGGGCCCAAGGATGGCTGTTTTTT.

Ten or more counts support this clonotype. The CDR3 here is CASSPPEPDKSTDTQYF. The CDR3 nucleotides read TGTGCCAGCTCACCACCGGAACCGGACAAAAGCACAGATACGCAGTATTTT. V usage is TRBV18 and J usage is TRBJ2-3; tentative D call: TRBD1 (5 bases). V dropped 0 bases and J dropped 0 bases, with 13 bases sitting between them. The CDR3 has 17 amino acids. CDR1 is KGHSH and CDR2 is LQKENI in the germline V gene.

The genes are TRBV7-9 and TRBJ2-5; 9 bases map to TRBD2. V lost 5 bases to trimming and J lost 0 bases; unmatched junction nucleotides: 16. The germline CDR1 and CDR2 sequences are SEHNR and FQNEAQ (reference sequence). CDR3 length: 19 amino acids. CDR3 protein: CASSVNPGLAEDYQETQYF. Here the CDR3 DNA reads TGTGCCAGCAGCGTCAATCCGGGACTAGCTGAAGATTACCAAGAGACCCAGTACTTC.

This clonotype was recorded at least ten times. The chain joins TRBV29-1 to TRBJ2-1; 16 nucleotides line up with TRBD2. CDR1 and CDR2 (germline): SQVTM, ANQGSEA. This CDR3 region has 16 residues. With 5 bases clipped from V and 5 bases from J, the junction kept 6 bases outside the gene matches. The CDR3 region has the DNA TGCAGCGTTACCGGGACTAGCGGGAGGGCTGACAATGAGCAGTTCTTC. Translating it yields CSVTGTSGRADNEQFF.

The genes are TRBV27 and TRBJ1-5; 8 bases fit TRBD1. The CDR3 consists of 14 residues. Germline CDR1 is MNHEY and CDR2 is SMNVEV (reference sequence). The ends lost 6 bases at V and 3 bases at J; junction bases unmatched: 4. The CDR3 DNA follows: TGTGCCAGCAGCCCGGGACAGGACAATCAGCCCCAGCATTTT. It yields the protein CASSPGQDNQPQHF.

This clonotype was seen many times. The genes are TRBV5-1 and TRBJ2-1; 11 bases match TRBD2. Losses at the gene ends were 1 base for V and 3 bases for J; bases not matched to a gene: 3. There are 16 residues in the CDR3. Germline assignment: CDR1 SGHRS and CDR2 YFSETQ. The CDR3 DNA sequence: TGCGCCAGCAGCTTGCTGGGGACTAGCGGCTACAATGAGCAGTTCTTC. Translated, it gives CASSLLGTSGYNEQFF.

This clonotype was detected only a few times. The V call is TRBV20-1, the J call TRBJ2-3; 7 positions agree with TRBD1. The CDR3 is made up of 14 amino acids. Germline V gives CDR1 DFQATT, CDR2 SNEGSKA (reference sequence). With 6 bases clipped from V and 1 base from J, the junction kept 7 bases outside the gene matches. In nucleotides, the CDR3 is TGCAGTGCCCCAAGGGGGCTTGGCACAGATACGCAGTATTTT. It encodes CSAPRGLGTDTQYF.

At least ten counts were recorded for this clonotype. This sequence joins TRBV2 and TRBJ1-1; D not certain. The CDR3 sequence is 13 residues long. In germline, CDR1 is SNHLY, CDR2 FYNNEI. V was trimmed by 10 bases and J by 0 bases, leaving 12 bases between them. The CDR3 DNA is TGTGCCACCGAACCCAGGATGAACACTGAAGCTTTCTTT. Translating gives CATEPRMNTEAFF.

The V call is TRBV29-1, the J call TRBJ2-2; TRBD2 aligns across 8 bases. The CDR3 covers 15 residues. The ends lost 6 bases at V and 7 bases at J; junction bases unmatched: 13. Per germline, CDR1 SQVTM and CDR2 ANQGSEA. The CDR3 DNA reads TGCAGCGTCCCCGCGCCGGGAGGGGCGGGCGGGGAGCTGTTTTTT. Encoded protein: CSVPAPGGAGGELFF.

V is TRBV27 and J is TRBJ1-4; the D is unclear. Looked up from germline, CDR1 is MNHEY and CDR2 is SMNVEV (reference sequence). V was pared by 5 bases and J by 0 bases, with 10 bases between. The CDR3 consists of 15 residues. Here the CDR3 reads CASSLSYATNEKLFF. Written as DNA, the CDR3 is TGTGCCAGCAGTCTCTCATACGCAACTAATGAAAAACTGTTTTTT.

A few counts support this clonotype. The chain couples TRBV15 to TRBJ2-3, with a possible D match to TRBD1 (5 bases). Germline V lookup: CDR1 LNHNV, CDR2 YYDKDF (reference sequence). The germline V and J ends were trimmed by 8 bases and 4 bases, with 13 bases remaining between them. The CDR3 consists of 13 residues. In DNA form, the CDR3 reads TGTGCCACCGCCCGGCAAGGGGCAGATACGCAGTATTTT. Amino acid sequence: CATARQGADTQYF.

In its sample, this clonotype was seen many times. The rearrangement joins TRBV10-2 to TRBJ2-1; TRBD2 agrees at 10 bases. The J segment lost 7 bases and the V segment lost 5 bases, leaving 5 bases of the junction unmatched. This CDR3 region has 14 residues. Germline V lookup: CDR1 WSHSY, CDR2 SAAADI. DNA for the CDR3: TGCGCCAGCAGTTCTAGCGGGGGTAAAAATGAGCAGTTCTTC. Protein sequence: CASSSSGGKNEQFF.

This clonotype was picked up one time. The chain is built from TRBV4-1 and TRBJ2-3; possibly TRBD1 for D (6 bases). This CDR3 has 15 amino acids. Trimming took 4 bases from V and 2 from J, leaving 13 bases between them. Germline assignment: CDR1 MGHRA and CDR2 YSYEKL. CDR3 in amino acids: CASSLGTLNTDTQYF. CDR3 nucleotide sequence: TGCGCCAGCAGCCTCGGGACACTGAACACAGATACGCAGTATTTT.

This clonotype was seen a handful of times. CDR3 in amino acids: CASSSQRGSSYEQYF. In nucleotides, the CDR3 is TGTGCCAGCAGCTCCCAGCGGGGGAGCTCCTACGAGCAGTACTTC. The V call is TRBV7-8, the J call TRBJ2-7, with 8 positions matching TRBD2. The ends lost 4 bases at V and 0 bases at J; junction bases unmatched: 5. Germline V gives CDR1 SGHVS, CDR2 FQNEAQ. This CDR3 region has 15 residues.